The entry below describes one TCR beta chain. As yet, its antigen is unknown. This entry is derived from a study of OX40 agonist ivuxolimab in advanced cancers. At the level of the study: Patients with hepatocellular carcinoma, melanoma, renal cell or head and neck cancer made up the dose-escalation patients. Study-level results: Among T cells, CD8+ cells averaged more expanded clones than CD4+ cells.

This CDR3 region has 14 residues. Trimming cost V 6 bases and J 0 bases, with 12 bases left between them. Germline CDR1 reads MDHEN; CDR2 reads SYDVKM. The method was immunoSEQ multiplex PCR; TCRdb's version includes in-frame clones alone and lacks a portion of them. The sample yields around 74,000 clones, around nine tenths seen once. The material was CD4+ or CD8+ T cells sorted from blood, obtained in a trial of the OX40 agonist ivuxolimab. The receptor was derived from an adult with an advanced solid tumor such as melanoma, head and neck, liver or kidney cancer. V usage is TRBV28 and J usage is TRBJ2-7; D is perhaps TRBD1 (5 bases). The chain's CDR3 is CASSTTALSYEQYF. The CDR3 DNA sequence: TGTGCCAGCAGCACGACAGCCCTCTCCTACGAGCAGTACTTC.